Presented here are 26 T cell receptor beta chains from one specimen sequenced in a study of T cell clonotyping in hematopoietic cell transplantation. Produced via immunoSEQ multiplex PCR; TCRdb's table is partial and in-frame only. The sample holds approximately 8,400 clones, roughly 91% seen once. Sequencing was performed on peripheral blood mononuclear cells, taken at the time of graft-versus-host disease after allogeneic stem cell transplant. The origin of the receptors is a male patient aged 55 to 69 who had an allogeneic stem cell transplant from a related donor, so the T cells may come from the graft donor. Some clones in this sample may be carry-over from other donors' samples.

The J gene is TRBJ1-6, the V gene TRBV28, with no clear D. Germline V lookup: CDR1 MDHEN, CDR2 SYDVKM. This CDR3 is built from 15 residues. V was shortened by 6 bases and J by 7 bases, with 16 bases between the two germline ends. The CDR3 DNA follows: TGTGCCAGCAGCCGCGGCCTATACCGAAATTCACCCCTCCACTTT. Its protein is CASSRGLYRNSPLHF. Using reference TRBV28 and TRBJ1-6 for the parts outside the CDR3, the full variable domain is DVKVTQSSRYLVKRTGEKVFLECVQDMDHENMFWYRQDPGLGLRLIYFSYDVKMKEKGDIPEGYSVSREKKERFSLILESASTNQTSMYLCASSRGLYRNSPLHFGNGTRLTVT.

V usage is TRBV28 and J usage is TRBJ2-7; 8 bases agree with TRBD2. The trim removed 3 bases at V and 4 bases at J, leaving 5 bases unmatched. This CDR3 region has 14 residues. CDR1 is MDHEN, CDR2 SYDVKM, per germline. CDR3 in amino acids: CASSFTGGRYEQYF. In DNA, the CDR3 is TGTGCCAGCAGTTTTACGGGGGGGAGGTACGAGCAGTACTTC. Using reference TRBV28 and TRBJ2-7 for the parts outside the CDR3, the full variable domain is DVKVTQSSRYLVKRTGEKVFLECVQDMDHENMFWYRQDPGLGLRLIYFSYDVKMKEKGDIPEGYSVSREKKERFSLILESASTNQTSMYLCASSFTGGRYEQYFGPGTRLTVT.

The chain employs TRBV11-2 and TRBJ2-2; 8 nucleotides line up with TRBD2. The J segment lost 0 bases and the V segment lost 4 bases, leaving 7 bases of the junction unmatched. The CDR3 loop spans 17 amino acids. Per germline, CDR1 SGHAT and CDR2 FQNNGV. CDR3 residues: CASSWVAGPTNTGELFF. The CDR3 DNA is TGTGCCAGCAGCTGGGTAGCGGGGCCGACGAACACCGGGGAGCTGTTTTTT.

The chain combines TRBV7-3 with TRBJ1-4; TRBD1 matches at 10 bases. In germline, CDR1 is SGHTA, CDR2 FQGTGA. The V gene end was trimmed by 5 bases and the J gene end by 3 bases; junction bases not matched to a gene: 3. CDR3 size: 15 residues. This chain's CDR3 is CASSEGTGANEKLFF. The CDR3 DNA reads TGTGCCAGCAGCGAAGGGACAGGGGCTAATGAAAAACTGTTTTTT.

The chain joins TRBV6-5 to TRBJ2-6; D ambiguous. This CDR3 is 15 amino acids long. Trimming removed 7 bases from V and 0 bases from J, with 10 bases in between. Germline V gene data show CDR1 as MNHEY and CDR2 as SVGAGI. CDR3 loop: CASKVGHSGANVLTF. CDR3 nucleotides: TGTGCCAGCAAGGTCGGCCACTCTGGGGCCAACGTCCTGACTTTC.

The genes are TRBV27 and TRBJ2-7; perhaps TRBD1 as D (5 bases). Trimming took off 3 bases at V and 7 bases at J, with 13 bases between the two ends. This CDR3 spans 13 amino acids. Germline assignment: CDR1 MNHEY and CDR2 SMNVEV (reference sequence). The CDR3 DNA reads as TGTGCCAGCAGTTTCGTAGGTAAGGGGGAGCAGTACTTC. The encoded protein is CASSFVGKGEQYF.

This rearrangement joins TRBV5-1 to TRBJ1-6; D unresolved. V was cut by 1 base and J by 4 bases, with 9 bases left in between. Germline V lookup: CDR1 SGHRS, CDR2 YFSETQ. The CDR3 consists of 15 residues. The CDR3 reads CASSLWGAYNSPLHF. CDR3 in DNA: TGCGCCAGCAGCTTGTGGGGAGCATATAATTCACCCCTCCACTTT.

CDR3 nucleotide sequence: TGTGCCAGCAGCTCTCCGGGACAGAGTAATGAAAAACTGTTTTTT. It yields the protein CASSSPGQSNEKLFF. The chain has TRBV11-3 and TRBJ1-4; 7 bases align to TRBD1. The germline CDR1 and CDR2 sequences are SGHNT and YENEEA. The CDR3 consists of 15 residues. V trimming: 4 bases; J trimming: 4 bases; junction bases outside the gene matches: 6.

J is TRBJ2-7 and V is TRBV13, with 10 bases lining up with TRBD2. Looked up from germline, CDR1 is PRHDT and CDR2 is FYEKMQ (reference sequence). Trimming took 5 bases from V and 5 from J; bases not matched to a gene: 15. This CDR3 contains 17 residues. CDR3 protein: CASSPRRPSGGRNEQYF. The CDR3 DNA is TGTGCCAGCAGCCCACGTCGTCCTAGCGGGGGCAGAAACGAGCAGTACTTC.

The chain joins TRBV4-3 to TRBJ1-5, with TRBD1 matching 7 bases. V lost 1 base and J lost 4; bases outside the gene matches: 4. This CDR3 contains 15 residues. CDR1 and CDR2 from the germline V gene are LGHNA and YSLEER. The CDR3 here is CASSQALQGNQPQHF. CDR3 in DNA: TGCGCCAGCAGCCAAGCTTTACAGGGGAATCAGCCCCAGCATTTT.

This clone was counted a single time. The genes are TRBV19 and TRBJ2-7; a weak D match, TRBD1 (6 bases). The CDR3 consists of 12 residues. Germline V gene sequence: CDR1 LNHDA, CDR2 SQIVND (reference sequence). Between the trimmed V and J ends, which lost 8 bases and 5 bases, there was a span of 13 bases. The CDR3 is CASGDKRDEQYF. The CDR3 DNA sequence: TGTGCCAGTGGGGACAAGAGGGACGAGCAGTACTTC. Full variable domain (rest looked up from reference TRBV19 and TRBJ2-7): DGGITQSPKYLFRKEGQNVTLSCEQNLNHDAMYWYRQDPGQGLRLIYYSQIVNDFQKGDIAEGYSVSREKKESFPLTVTSAQKNPTAFYLCASGDKRDEQYFGPGTRLTVT.

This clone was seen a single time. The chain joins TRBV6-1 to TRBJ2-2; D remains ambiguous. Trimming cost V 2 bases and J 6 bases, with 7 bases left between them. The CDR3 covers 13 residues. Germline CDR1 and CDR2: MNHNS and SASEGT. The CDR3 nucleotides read TGTGCCAGCAGTGAATCTTCGGCCGGGGAGCTGTTTTTT. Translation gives CASSESSAGELFF.

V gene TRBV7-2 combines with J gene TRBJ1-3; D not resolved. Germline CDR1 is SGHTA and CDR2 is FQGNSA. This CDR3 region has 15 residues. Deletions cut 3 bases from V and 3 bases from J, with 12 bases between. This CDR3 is CASSFPAQFGNTIYF. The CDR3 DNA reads TGTGCCAGCAGCTTCCCCGCGCAGTTTGGAAACACCATATATTTT.

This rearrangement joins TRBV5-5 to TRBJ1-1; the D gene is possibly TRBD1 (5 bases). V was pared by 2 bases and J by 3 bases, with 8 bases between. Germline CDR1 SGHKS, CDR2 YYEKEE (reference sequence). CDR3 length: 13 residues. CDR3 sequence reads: CASSLLGDTEAFF. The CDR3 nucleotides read TGTGCCAGCAGCTTATTGGGGGACACTGAAGCTTTCTTT.

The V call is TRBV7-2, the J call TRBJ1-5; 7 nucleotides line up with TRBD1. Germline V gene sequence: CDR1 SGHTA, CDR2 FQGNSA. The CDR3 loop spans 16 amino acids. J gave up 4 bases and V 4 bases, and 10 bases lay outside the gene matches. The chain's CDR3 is CASSSGGTVLNQPQHF. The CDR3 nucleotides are TGTGCCAGCAGCTCAGGGGGGACTGTATTGAATCAGCCCCAGCATTTT.

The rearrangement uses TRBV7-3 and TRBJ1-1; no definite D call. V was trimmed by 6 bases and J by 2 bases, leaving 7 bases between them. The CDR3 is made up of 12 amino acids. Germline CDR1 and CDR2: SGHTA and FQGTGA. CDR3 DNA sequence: TGTGCCAGCAGAACGACCAACACTGAAGCTTTCTTT. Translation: CASRTTNTEAFF.

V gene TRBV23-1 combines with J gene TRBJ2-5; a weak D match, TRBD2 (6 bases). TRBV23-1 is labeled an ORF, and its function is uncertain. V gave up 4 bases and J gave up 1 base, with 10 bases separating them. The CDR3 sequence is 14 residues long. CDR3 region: CASSPRDFQETQYF. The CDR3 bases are TGCGCCAGCAGTCCCCGGGACTTCCAAGAGACCCAGTACTTC.

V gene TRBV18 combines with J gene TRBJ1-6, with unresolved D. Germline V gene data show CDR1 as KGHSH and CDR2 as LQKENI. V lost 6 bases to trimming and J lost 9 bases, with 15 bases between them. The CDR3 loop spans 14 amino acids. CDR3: CASSSKGYSSPLHF. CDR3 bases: TGTGCCAGCTCCTCAAAGGGCTATTCTTCACCCCTCCACTTT.

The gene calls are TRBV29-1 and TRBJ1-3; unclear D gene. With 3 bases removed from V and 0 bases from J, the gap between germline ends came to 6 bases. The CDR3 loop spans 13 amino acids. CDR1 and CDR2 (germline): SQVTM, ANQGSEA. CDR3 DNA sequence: TGCAGCGTTGACGGAAGCTCTGGAAACACCATATATTTT. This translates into CSVDGSSGNTIYF.

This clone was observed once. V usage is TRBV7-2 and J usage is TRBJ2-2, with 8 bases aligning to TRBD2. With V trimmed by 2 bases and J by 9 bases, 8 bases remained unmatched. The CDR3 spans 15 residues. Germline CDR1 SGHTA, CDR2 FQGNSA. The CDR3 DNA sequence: TGTGCCAGCAGCTTACGAGCGGGGGCTGGTTGGGAGCTGTTTTTT. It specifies CASSLRAGAGWELFF.

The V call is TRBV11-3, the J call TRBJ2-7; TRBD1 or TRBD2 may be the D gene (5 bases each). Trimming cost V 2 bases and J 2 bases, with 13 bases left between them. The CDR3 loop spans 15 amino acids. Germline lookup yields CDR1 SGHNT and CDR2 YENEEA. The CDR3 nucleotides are TGTGCCAGCAGCTTACTCCTGGGGGATCCCTACGAGCAGTACTTC. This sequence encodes CASSLLLGDPYEQYF.

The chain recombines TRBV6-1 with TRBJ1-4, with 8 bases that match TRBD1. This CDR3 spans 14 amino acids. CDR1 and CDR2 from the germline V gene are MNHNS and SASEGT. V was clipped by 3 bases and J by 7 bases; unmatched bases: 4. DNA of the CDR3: TGTGCCAGCAGTGACCAGGGGGCGGGTGAAAAACTGTTTTTT. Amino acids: CASSDQGAGEKLFF.

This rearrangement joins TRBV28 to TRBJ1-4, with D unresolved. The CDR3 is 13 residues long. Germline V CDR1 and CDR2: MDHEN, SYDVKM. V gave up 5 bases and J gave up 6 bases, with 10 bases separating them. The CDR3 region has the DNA TGTGCCAGCAGTCCCCACGGGGATGAAAAACTGTTTTTT. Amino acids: CASSPHGDEKLFF.

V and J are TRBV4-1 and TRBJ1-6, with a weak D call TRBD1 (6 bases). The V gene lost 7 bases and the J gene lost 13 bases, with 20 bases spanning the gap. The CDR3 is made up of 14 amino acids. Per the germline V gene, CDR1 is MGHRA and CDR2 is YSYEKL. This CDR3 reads CASKTWGALGPLHF. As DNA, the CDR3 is TGCGCCAGCAAAACGTGGGGGGCCCTGGGGCCCCTCCACTTT.

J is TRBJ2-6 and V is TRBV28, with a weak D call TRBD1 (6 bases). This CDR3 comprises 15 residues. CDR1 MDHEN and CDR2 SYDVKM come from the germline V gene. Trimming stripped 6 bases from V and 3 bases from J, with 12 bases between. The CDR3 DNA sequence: TGTGCCAGCAGAATAACAGGGCGTGGGGCCAACGTCCTGACTTTC. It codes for CASRITGRGANVLTF.

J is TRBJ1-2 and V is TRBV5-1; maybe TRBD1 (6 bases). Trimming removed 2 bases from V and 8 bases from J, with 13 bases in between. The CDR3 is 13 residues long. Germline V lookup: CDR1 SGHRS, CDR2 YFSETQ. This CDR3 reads CASSFGGHQGYTF. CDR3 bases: TGCGCCAGCAGCTTCGGGGGACACCAAGGCTACACCTTC.